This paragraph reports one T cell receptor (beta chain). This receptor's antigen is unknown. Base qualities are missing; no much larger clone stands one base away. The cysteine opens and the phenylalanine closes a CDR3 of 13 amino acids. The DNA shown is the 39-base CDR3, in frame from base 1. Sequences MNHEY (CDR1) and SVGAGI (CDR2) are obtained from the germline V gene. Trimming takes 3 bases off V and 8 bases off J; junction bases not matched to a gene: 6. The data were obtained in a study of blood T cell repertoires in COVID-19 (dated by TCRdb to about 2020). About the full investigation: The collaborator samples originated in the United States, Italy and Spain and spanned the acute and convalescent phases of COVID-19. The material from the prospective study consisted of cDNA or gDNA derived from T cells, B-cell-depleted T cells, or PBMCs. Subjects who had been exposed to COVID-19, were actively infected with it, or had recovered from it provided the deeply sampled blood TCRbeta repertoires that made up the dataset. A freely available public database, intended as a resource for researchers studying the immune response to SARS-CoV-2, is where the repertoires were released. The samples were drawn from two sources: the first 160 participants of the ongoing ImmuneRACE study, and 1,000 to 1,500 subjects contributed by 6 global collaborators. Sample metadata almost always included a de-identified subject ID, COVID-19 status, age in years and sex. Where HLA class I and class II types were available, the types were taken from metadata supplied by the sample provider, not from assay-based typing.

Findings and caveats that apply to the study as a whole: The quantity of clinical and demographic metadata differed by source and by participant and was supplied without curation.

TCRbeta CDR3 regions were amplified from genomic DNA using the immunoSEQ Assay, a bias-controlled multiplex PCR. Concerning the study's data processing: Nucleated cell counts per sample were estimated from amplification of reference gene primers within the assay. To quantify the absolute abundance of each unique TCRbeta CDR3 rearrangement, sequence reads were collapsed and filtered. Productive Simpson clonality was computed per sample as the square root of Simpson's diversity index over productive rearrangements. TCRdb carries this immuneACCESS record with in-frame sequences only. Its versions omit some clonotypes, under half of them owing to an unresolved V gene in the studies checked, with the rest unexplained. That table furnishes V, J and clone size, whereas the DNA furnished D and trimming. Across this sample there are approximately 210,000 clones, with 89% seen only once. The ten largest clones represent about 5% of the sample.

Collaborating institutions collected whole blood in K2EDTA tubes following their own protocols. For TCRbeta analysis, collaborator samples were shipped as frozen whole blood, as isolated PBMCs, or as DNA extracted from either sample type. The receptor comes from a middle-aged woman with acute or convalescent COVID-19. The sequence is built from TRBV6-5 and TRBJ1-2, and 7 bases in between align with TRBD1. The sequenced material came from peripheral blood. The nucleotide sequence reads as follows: TGTGCCAGCAGTTATGACAGGGTAGACGGCTACACCTTC. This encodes CASSYDRVDGYTF.